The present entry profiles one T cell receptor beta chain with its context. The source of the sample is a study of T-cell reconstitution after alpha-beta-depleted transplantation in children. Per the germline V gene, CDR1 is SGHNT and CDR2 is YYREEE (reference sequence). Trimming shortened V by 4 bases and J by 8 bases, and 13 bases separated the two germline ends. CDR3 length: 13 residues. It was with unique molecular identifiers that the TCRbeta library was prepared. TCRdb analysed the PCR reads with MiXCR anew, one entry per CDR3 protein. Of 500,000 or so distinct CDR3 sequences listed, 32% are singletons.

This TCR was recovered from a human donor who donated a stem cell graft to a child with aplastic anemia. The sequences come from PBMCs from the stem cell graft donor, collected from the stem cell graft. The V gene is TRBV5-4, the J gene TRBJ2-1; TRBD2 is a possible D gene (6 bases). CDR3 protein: CASSPTRTDEQFF. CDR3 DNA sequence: TGTGCCAGCAGCCCGACTAGGACGGATGAGCAGTTCTTC.